These T cell receptor beta chains were read from a single sample in a study of identical twins. MiXCR, applied by TCRdb to the 5' RACE reads, yields one record per CDR3 protein. Seen here are hundreds of thousands of distinct CDR3 sequences, about 12% observed once, and the top ten hold 1.5% to 2%. The sample also formed part of further work on yellow fever vaccine responses in identical twins.

Sequencing was carried out using PBMCs. All receptors come from a woman aged 18-29 years in good health. Both conserved end residues are part of each CDR3. Fields, in order: CDR3 DNA, CDR3 protein, J gene, D gene, clone size, V gene, CDR3 length. A D gene is named only where the DNA matches it firmly. Part of the rows lack a size; the others show once, few, many or a class for expanded clones.

TGCGCCAGCAGCCAACTACTAGCGGGAGCCTACGAGCAGTACTTC	CASSQLLAGAYEQYF	TRBJ2-7	TRBD2	few	TRBV4-1	15
TGTGCCAGCGGCGGTAGGGGGATCTATAATTCACCCCTCCACTTT	CASGGRGIYNSPLHF	TRBJ1-6	-	many	TRBV6-1	15
TGTGCCAGCAGTCCCTGGACAGGGGGGAACACTGAAGCTTTCTTT	CASSPWTGGNTEAFF	TRBJ1-1	TRBD1	many	TRBV6-1	15
TGCGCCAGCAGCCAAGTCCCAGAGGGCACTGAAGCTTTCTTT	CASSQVPEGTEAFF	TRBJ1-1	-	many	TRBV4-1	14
TGTGCCAGCAGTTTAGCCAGACCAACCTACGAGCAGTACTTC	CASSLARPTYEQYF	TRBJ2-7	-	many	TRBV12-3/TRBV12-4	14
TGTGCCACCAGCAGTAGCGGGAGGGTTTTCGAGCAGTACTTC	CATSSSGRVFEQYF	TRBJ2-7	TRBD2	-	TRBV15	14
TGCAGTGCTAGGAAACTAGCGGGAGTAGAGACCCAGTACTTC	CSARKLAGVETQYF	TRBJ2-5	TRBD2	-	TRBV20-1	14
TGTGCCAGCGGAACAGAATACACTGAAGCTTTCTTT	CASGTEYTEAFF	TRBJ1-1	-	few	TRBV7-9	12
TGTGCCAGCAGCGCCTCGGTGGCGGACACTGAAGCTTTCTTT	CASSASVADTEAFF	TRBJ1-1	-	many	TRBV7-9	14
TGTGCCAGCAGCCGCAGTGCGACTAGCGGGAGATATTCCTACGAGCAGTACTTC	CASSRSATSGRYSYEQYF	TRBJ2-7	TRBD2	-	TRBV4-2	18
TGTGCCAGCAGTTTACGGCTAGCGGGAAACACCGGGGAGCTGTTTTTT	CASSLRLAGNTGELFF	TRBJ2-2	TRBD2	many	TRBV28	16
TGTGCCAGCAGCAGACGTGACCCCATGGGGGACAAATACAATGAGCAGTTCTTC	CASSRRDPMGDKYNEQFF	TRBJ2-1	-	few	TRBV11-1	18
TGTGCCAGCAGCTTAATCCCCATCAAGGGGGAAGACATTCAGTACTTC	CASSLIPIKGEDIQYF	TRBJ2-4	-	-	TRBV7-9	16
TGCGCCAGCAGCCAAGTAGTCATTCACACTGAAGCTTTCTTT	CASSQVVIHTEAFF	TRBJ1-1	-	-	TRBV4-1	14
TGTGCCAGCAGCTTTTCGGGACACAATAATCAGCCCCAGCATTTT	CASSFSGHNNQPQHF	TRBJ1-5	-	-	TRBV7-9	15
TGTGCCAGCAGCCTGGGGGCGGGTGTGTTTGCGGCGGAGACCCAGTACTTC	CASSLGAGVFAAETQYF	TRBJ2-5	-	-	TRBV6-1	17
TGTGCCACCAGTGCTACAGGTATACTCCAAGAGACCCAGTACTTC	CATSATGILQETQYF	TRBJ2-5	-	many	TRBV24-1	15
TGTGCCAGCAGTTTTCGGACAGGGCGAGAGGACACTGAAGCTTTCTTT	CASSFRTGREDTEAFF	TRBJ1-1	TRBD1	-	TRBV6-5	16
TGTGCCAGCAGTTTAGGGATCCGAAATCAGCCCCAGCATTTT	CASSLGIRNQPQHF	TRBJ1-5	-	few	TRBV12-3/TRBV12-4	14
TGTGCCAGCAGCTTGGCCCGGGGACAGATCAACAATGAGCAGTTCTTC	CASSLARGQINNEQFF	TRBJ2-1	TRBD1	-	TRBV5-6	16
TGTGCCAGCAGCTTATTGCCTCCCCACGATACGCAGTATTTT	CASSLLPPHDTQYF	TRBJ2-3	-	few	TRBV7-8	14
TGTGCCAGCAGTCCACCCCCGGGACAGGGCGTCAGCACAGATACGCAGTATTTT	CASSPPPGQGVSTDTQYF	TRBJ2-3	TRBD1	-	TRBV28	18
TGTGCCAGCAGTCTCTGGCGACGAACGAACACTGAAGCTTTCTTT	CASSLWRRTNTEAFF	TRBJ1-1	-	many	TRBV5-6	15
TGTGCCAGCAGCATCCGGGCTGGAAACACCATATATTTT	CASSIRAGNTIYF	TRBJ1-3	-	-	TRBV12-3/TRBV12-4	13
TGTGCCAGCAGTTTCTCGACTAGCTATGGGACCCAGTACTTC	CASSFSTSYGTQYF	TRBJ2-5	TRBD2	-	TRBV2	14
TGTGCCACCAGTGAGAGAGGGGGTGACAATGAGCAGTTCTTC	CATSERGGDNEQFF	TRBJ2-1	-	few	TRBV24-1	14
TGCAGTGCCCCCGACAGGGTTCACAACGAGCAGTACTTC	CSAPDRVHNEQYF	TRBJ2-7	TRBD1	-	TRBV20-1	13
TGTGCCAGCAGGGACAAGGGGAGCAATCAGCCCCAGCATTTT	CASRDKGSNQPQHF	TRBJ1-5	-	few	TRBV2	14
TGCAGTGCTAGAACCAATCAGCCCCAGCATTTT	CSARTNQPQHF	TRBJ1-5	-	few	TRBV20-1	11
TGTGCCACCAGTGATCGGACTAGCGGAAACTACGAGCAGTACTTC	CATSDRTSGNYEQYF	TRBJ2-7	TRBD2	many	TRBV24-1	15
TGCGCCAGCAGCTTGGGGACTAGCCTGGTGTCGGGTACGCAGTATTTT	CASSLGTSLVSGTQYF	TRBJ2-3	TRBD2	few	TRBV5-1	16
TGTGCTAGTGGTTTGGTACTTAAAGCATCATCCTACAATGAGCAGTTCTTC	CASGLVLKASSYNEQFF	TRBJ2-1	-	-	TRBV12-5	17
TGTGCCACCAGCAGTTTAGGGCCTAGAGAGACCCAGTACTTC	CATSSLGPRETQYF	TRBJ2-5	-	few	TRBV15	14
TGTGCCAGCAGGGGGTTGGCGGAGTGGGGCTACACCTTC	CASRGLAEWGYTF	TRBJ1-2	-	-	TRBV12-3/TRBV12-4	13
TGTGCCACCAGCAGAGAAGACGGGTCCACTGAAGCTTTCTTT	CATSREDGSTEAFF	TRBJ1-1	-	many	TRBV15	14
TGTGCCAGCAGTTTAGGGGTGGGGGCGCATGAGCAGTTCTTC	CASSLGVGAHEQFF	TRBJ2-1	-	-	TRBV12-3/TRBV12-4	14
TGTGCCAGCAGTTTAGCCTACCGTTGGATTCTAGCGGGTATCACCGGGGAGCTGTTTTTT	CASSLAYRWILAGITGELFF	TRBJ2-2	TRBD2	-	TRBV12-3/TRBV12-4	20
TGCGCCAGCAGCCAAGACAGGGGTTTAGGTGAGCAGTTCTTC	CASSQDRGLGEQFF	TRBJ2-1	-	-	TRBV4-1	14
TGTGCCAGCAGCTTACGGGCCCTCAACAATGAGCAGTTCTTC	CASSLRALNNEQFF	TRBJ2-1	-	-	TRBV7-2	14
TGTGCCAGCAGCTTACTAGATCTACGACAGCAAACAGCTTTCTTT	CASSLLDLRQQTAFF	TRBJ1-1	-	-	TRBV7-6	15
TGTGCCAGCAGCCATTTAGAGGACTGGGCCGCGGTGCAGTTCTTC	CASSHLEDWAAVQFF	TRBJ2-1	-	few	TRBV5-5	15
TGTGCCAGCAGCCAAGAGGGTCGGGGGACCCCAGATACGCAGTATTTT	CASSQEGRGTPDTQYF	TRBJ2-3	-	-	TRBV3-1	16
TGTGCCAGCAGTGAAGAAGCGGGAGCGAGAAACATTCAGTACTTC	CASSEEAGARNIQYF	TRBJ2-4	TRBD2	few	TRBV2	15
TGCAGTGCTAGAGCTCCGGGTCTACCAGCCAAAAACATTCAGTACTTC	CSARAPGLPAKNIQYF	TRBJ2-4	-	few	TRBV20-1	16
TGTGCCAGCAGCTTAGAACAGGGGGATGAGCAGTTCTTC	CASSLEQGDEQFF	TRBJ2-1	TRBD1	few	TRBV11-2	13
TGTGCCAGCAGCGGAGGACTAGTAGTGGACAATGAGCAGTTCTTC	CASSGGLVVDNEQFF	TRBJ2-1	TRBD2	few	TRBV2	15
TGTGCCAGCAAAAAGCAGGGACAGGGCTCTGAAAAACTGTTTTTT	CASKKQGQGSEKLFF	TRBJ1-4	TRBD1	-	TRBV2	15
TGCGCCAGCCCGCCGGGACAAGTTTTGAACACTGAAGCTTTCTTT	CASPPGQVLNTEAFF	TRBJ1-1	-	few	TRBV10-2	15
TGTGCCAGCAGAACAGGGAAGGGCTCTGGAAACACCATATATTTT	CASRTGKGSGNTIYF	TRBJ1-3	-	-	TRBV6-1	15
TGCAGTGGAACTAGCGGGAGGGTTCGGGGCTACGAGCAGTACTTC	CSGTSGRVRGYEQYF	TRBJ2-7	TRBD2	-	TRBV20-1	15
TGCGCCAGCAGCCAAGATAAGGTTGCGGGGACCCAAGAGACCCAGTACTTC	CASSQDKVAGTQETQYF	TRBJ2-5	-	few	TRBV4-1	17
TGTGCCAGCAGGGCGGGTTGGGGCCTCGCCGATACGCAGTATTTT	CASRAGWGLADTQYF	TRBJ2-3	-	many	TRBV5-5	15